This TCR beta chain was sequenced during a study of beta chain features in type 1 diabetes. Across the whole study: Cell yields, age and gender were similar between patients and healthy donors. Summed over all samples, the examined sorted cells came to 90 million to 120 million.

This clone was picked up a small number of times. The target antigen is unknown. Study findings and constraints: More deletions and fewer insertions at VDJ junctions were seen in type 1 diabetes patients. Any role of HLA type in TCRB rearrangement remained unresolved here. Moderate yet significant TCRB CDR3 shortening was seen in Type 1 diabetes patients in all four CD4+ subsets.

The length of the CDR3 is 14 residues. Trimming took off 0 bases at V and 2 bases at J, with 7 bases between the two ends. The germline CDR1 and CDR2 sequences are LGHNA and YSLEER. Since all of the isolated RNA was reverse transcribed, expressed TCRB transcripts were what got sequenced. Repertoires were generated with immunoSEQ multiplex PCR, while TCRdb's copy carries only in-frame clones and drops some. The data contain about 650,000 clones, around 12% of them seen just once; the ten biggest clones take up roughly 0.11%. This chain connects TRBV4-3 to TRBJ1-2; no definite D call. This TCR derives from a man under 40 with type 1 diabetes. Material: naive CD4+ T cells from blood. This CDR3 is CASSQDQENYGYTF. CDR3 DNA: TGCGCCAGCAGCCAAGATCAAGAGAACTATGGCTACACCTTC.